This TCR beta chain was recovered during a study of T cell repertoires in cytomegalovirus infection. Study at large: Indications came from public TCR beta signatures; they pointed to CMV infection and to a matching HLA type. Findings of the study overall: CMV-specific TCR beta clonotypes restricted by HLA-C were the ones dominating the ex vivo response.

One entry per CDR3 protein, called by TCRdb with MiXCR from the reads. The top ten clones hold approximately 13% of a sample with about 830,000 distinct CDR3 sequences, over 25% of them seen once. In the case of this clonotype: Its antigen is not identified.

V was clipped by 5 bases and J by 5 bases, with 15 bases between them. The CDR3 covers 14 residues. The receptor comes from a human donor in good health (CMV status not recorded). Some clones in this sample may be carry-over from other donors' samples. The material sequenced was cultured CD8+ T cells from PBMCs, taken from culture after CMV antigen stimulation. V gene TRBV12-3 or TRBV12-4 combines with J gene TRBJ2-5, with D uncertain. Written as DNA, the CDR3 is TGTGCCAGCAGTCCCGCCTCATCGCAGGAGACCCAGTACTTC. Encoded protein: CASSPASSQETQYF.